A selection of T cell receptor beta chains follows, all from one sample in a study of cytotoxic CD8 clonotypes in ibrutinib-treated CLL. Sequencing used immunoSEQ multiplex PCR; TCRdb keeps in-frame clones, though not all of them. The table records approximately 190,000 clones, 65% to 80% of them present only once. The source was PBMCs, collected after 12 months of ibrutinib treatment. These TCRs come from a human donor with chronic lymphocytic leukemia. Both conserved end residues are part of each CDR3. The D gene is left open where the match is weak. Clone size appears in some rows only: once, few, many, or a class for an expanded clone.

J | V | D | size | DNA | CDR3
TRBJ2-1 | TRBV20-1 | NA | few | TGCAGTGGTGAGGAGACTAGTAAGTTCTTC | CSGEETSKFF
TRBJ2-7 | TRBV13 | TRBD2 | NA | TGTGCCAGCAGCGCTCAGCGGGAGAGCCGCTACGAGCAGTACTTC | CASSAQRESRYEQYF
TRBJ1-2 | TRBV7-3 | NA | NA | TGTGCCAGCAGCTTCGAAGGGAACTATGGCTACACCTTC | CASSFEGNYGYTF
TRBJ2-2 | TRBV4-3 | TRBD2 | NA | TGCGCCAGCAGCTTTCGAGCGGGAGTGGGGACCGGGGAGCTGTTTTTT | CASSFRAGVGTGELFF
TRBJ1-2 | TRBV7-9 | NA | many | TGTGCCAGCAGCAACAGGACGAACTATGGCTACACCTTC | CASSNRTNYGYTF
TRBJ2-2 | TRBV4-1 | NA | NA | TGCGCCAGCAGCCTAGGACACCCGAACACCGGGGAGCTGTTTTTT | CASSLGHPNTGELFF
TRBJ1-2 | TRBV4-3 | TRBD1 | NA | TGCGCCAGCAGCCAGACGGACAGGGGGTTTGGCTACACCTTC | CASSQTDRGFGYTF
TRBJ1-1 | TRBV6-5 | NA | NA | TGTGCCAGCAGTGCCCACAGGGTCTCGGCCACTGAAGCTTTCTTT | CASSAHRVSATEAFF
TRBJ1-4 | TRBV9 | NA | NA | TGTGCCAGCAGCGTGGAAGGATTTAATGAAAAACTGTTTTTT | CASSVEGFNEKLFF
TRBJ2-3 | TRBV5-1 | TRBD1 | NA | TGCGCCAGCAGAACCGGACAGGGATACACAGATACGCAGTATTTT | CASRTGQGYTDTQYF
TRBJ2-5 | TRBV9 | NA | NA | TGTGCCAGCAGCGTAGAGGGGGCCCAGTACTTC | CASSVEGAQYF
TRBJ1-1 | TRBV14 | NA | NA | TGTGCCAGCAGCCTAGGACAGAACACTGAAGCTTTCTTT | CASSLGQNTEAFF
TRBJ1-1 | TRBV5-1 | NA | NA | TGCGCCAGCAGCTTGGTTGCGACAATGAACACTGAAGCTTTCTTT | CASSLVATMNTEAFF
TRBJ2-1 | TRBV25-1 | NA | NA | TGTGCCAGCAGTGGCCGGGGAGCCAGAGATCCCAATCATGAGCAGTTCTTC | CASSGRGARDPNHEQFF
TRBJ2-1 | TRBV6-5 | TRBD2 | NA | TGTGCCAGCGGCCCCGGTAGCGGGAGTAATTATGAGCAGTTCTTC | CASGPGSGSNYEQFF
TRBJ1-5 | TRBV6-1 | NA | NA | TGTGCCAGCAGTGAATCTGGGGTCAATCAGCCCCAGCATTTT | CASSESGVNQPQHF
TRBJ1-5 | TRBV30 | TRBD1 | few | TGTGCCTCGGGACAGGGGGCCGGTCAGCCCCAGCATTTT | CASGQGAGQPQHF
TRBJ2-2 | TRBV7-2 | NA | NA | TGTGCCAGCAGCTTAGGTGGTAGTACCGGGGAGCTGTTTTTT | CASSLGGSTGELFF
TRBJ1-1 | TRBV30 | NA | few | TGTGCCTGGAGTCCCCAGGGTGACACTGAAGCTTTCTTT | CAWSPQGDTEAFF
TRBJ1-4 | TRBV14 | NA | NA | TGTGCCAGCAGCCAAGAGGGCAGTAGGAATGAAAAACTGTTTTTT | CASSQEGSRNEKLFF
TRBJ1-1 | TRBV27 | NA | NA | TGTGCCAGCAGTTCGGGGTTTGGGGAAGCTTTCTTT | CASSSGFGEAFF
TRBJ2-1 | TRBV4-1 | TRBD2 | NA | TGCGCCAGCAGCCAAGATGCATACAGGACTAGCGGGATCAATGAGCAGTTCTTC | CASSQDAYRTSGINEQFF
TRBJ2-3 | TRBV5-1 | NA | NA | TGCGCCAGCAGCTTGACTAGAGGGGCTAGCACAGATACGCAGTATTTT | CASSLTRGASTDTQYF
TRBJ2-1 | TRBV19 | NA | NA | TGTGCCAGTACCCGGGACGCCAGCTCCTACAATGAGCAGTTCTTC | CASTRDASSYNEQFF
TRBJ1-2 | TRBV14 | TRBD1 | NA | TGTGCCAGCAGCCCAAGACAGGGGGCGCCGAATGGCTACACCTTC | CASSPRQGAPNGYTF
TRBJ1-3 | TRBV9 | NA | few | TGTGCCAGCAGCGTAACCAGGTCTGGAAACACCATATATTTT | CASSVTRSGNTIYF
TRBJ1-2 | TRBV14 | TRBD1 | NA | TGTGCCAGCAGCCAAGTTTGGACAGGGGATGGCGGCTACACCTTC | CASSQVWTGDGGYTF
TRBJ1-3 | TRBV9 | NA | NA | TGTGCCAGCAGCGTCTCCGGGACGGCAAACACCATATATTTT | CASSVSGTANTIYF